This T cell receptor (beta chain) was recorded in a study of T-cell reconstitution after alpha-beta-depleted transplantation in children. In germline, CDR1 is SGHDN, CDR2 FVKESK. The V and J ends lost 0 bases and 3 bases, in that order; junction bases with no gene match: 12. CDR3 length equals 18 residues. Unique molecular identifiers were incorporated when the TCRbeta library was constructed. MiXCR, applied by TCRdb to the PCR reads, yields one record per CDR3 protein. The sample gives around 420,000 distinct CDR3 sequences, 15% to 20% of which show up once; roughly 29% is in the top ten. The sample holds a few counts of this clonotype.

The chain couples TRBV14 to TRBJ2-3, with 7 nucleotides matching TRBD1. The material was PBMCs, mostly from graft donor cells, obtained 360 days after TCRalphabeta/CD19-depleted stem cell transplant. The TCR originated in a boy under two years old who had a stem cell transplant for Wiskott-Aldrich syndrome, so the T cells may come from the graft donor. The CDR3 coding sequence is TGTGCCAGCAGCCAAGATCTATCTGCCAGGGGGAGAACAGATACGCAGTATTTT. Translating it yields CASSQDLSARGRTDTQYF.